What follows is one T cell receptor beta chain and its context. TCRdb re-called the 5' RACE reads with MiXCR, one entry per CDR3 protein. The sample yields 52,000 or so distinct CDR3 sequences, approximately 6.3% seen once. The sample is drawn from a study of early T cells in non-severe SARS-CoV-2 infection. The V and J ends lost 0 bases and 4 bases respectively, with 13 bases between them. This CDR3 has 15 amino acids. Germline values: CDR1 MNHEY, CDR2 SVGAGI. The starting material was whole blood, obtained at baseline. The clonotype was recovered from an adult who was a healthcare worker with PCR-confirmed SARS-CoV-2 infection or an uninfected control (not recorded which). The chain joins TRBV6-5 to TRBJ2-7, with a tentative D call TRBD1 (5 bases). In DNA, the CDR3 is TGTGCCAGCAGTTACTCGAGAGACAGCGTATACGAGCAGTACTTC. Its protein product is CASSYSRDSVYEQYF.